This T cell receptor beta chain emerged from a study of OX40 agonist ivuxolimab in advanced cancers. About the study: Having had anti-PD-1, anti-PD-L1 or anti-CTLA-4 therapy before was allowed, and approximately 40% had some.

Trimming took off 4 bases at V and 8 bases at J, with 11 bases between the two ends. CDR1 SEHNR and CDR2 FQNEAQ come from the germline V gene (reference sequence). This CDR3 region has 12 residues. This table comes from immunoSEQ multiplex PCR, and its TCRdb copy is limited to in-frame clones, with some not included. The sample holds about 62,000 clones, about 85% seen once. Sequences were derived from CD4+ or CD8+ T cells sorted from blood, sampled in a trial of the OX40 agonist ivuxolimab. The receptor's source is an adult with an advanced solid tumor such as melanoma, head and neck, liver or kidney cancer. The chain employs TRBV7-9 and TRBJ1-1; D ambiguous. CDR3 protein: CASSWGAREAFF. CDR3 nucleotide sequence: TGTGCCAGCAGCTGGGGAGCAAGGGAAGCTTTCTTT.